These T cell receptor beta chains were read from a single sample in a study of early T cells in non-severe SARS-CoV-2 infection. TCRdb redid the calling of the 5' RACE reads with MiXCR, one entry per CDR3 protein. Of roughly 34,000 distinct CDR3 sequences listed, about 4.3% are singletons. Sequenced input: whole blood. The receptors derive from an adult who was a healthcare worker with PCR-confirmed SARS-CoV-2 infection or an uninfected control (not recorded which). CDR3s include the opening cysteine and the closing phenylalanine or tryptophan. Each record gives: D gene, clone size, J gene, V gene, CDR3 protein, CDR3 DNA. A D gene is named only where the DNA matches it firmly. The size of a clone is reported for some rows only, either as once, few or many, or as a class for expanded clones.

>NA|NA|TRBJ2-1|TRBV20-1
CSARPLGPYNEQFF
TGCAGTGCTAGACCTCTCGGACCATACAATGAGCAGTTCTTC
>NA|many|TRBJ2-2|TRBV29-1
CSALLTGELFF
TGCAGCGCTTTACTAACCGGGGAGCTGTTTTTT
>NA|many|TRBJ1-5|TRBV30
CAWSRTIQGNQPQHF
TGTGCCTGGAGTCGTACAATACAGGGTAATCAGCCCCAGCATTTT
>NA|many|TRBJ1-6|TRBV12-3/TRBV12-4
CASRLGIYNSPLHF
TGTGCCAGCAGACTGGGGATCTATAATTCACCCCTCCACTTT
>TRBD1|many|TRBJ2-1|TRBV23-1
CASSQTRGLWDEQFF
TGCGCCAGCAGTCAGACAAGGGGGCTCTGGGATGAGCAGTTCTTC
>NA|many|TRBJ2-1|TRBV18
CASSPRAGLYNEQFF
TGTGCCAGCTCCCCCAGGGCAGGTCTCTACAATGAGCAGTTCTTC
>NA|NA|TRBJ2-3|TRBV4-3
CASSPQIRGDTQYF
TGCGCCAGCAGCCCCCAAATCAGGGGAGATACGCAGTATTTT
>NA|many|TRBJ1-1|TRBV3-1
CASSRGPLAEAFF
TGTGCCAGCAGCCGGGGACCTTTGGCTGAAGCTTTCTTT
>NA|NA|TRBJ1-1|TRBV24-1
CATSDWQGLGTEAFF
TGTGCCACCAGTGATTGGCAGGGGTTGGGTACTGAAGCTTTCTTT
>NA|NA|TRBJ2-1|TRBV7-9
CASRTGTYNEQFF
TGTGCCAGCAGAACAGGAACCTACAATGAGCAGTTCTTC
>TRBD2|many|TRBJ2-7|TRBV7-2
CASSLEWAGAYEQYF
TGTGCCAGCAGCTTAGAATGGGCGGGAGCCTACGAGCAGTACTTC
>NA|many|TRBJ2-5|TRBV29-1
CSVEHLQETQYF
TGCAGCGTTGAACACCTCCAAGAGACCCAGTACTTC
>NA|few|TRBJ2-7|TRBV6-5
CASSYDSSYEQYF
TGTGCCAGCAGTTACGACAGCAGCTACGAGCAGTACTTC
>NA|many|TRBJ1-5|TRBV7-2
CASSSQGNQPQHF
TGTGCCAGCAGCTCTCAGGGTAATCAGCCCCAGCATTTT
>NA|many|TRBJ1-5|TRBV27
CASSLAGVSQPQHF
TGTGCCAGCAGTTTAGCGGGTGTCAGTCAGCCCCAGCATTTT
>NA|many|TRBJ1-1|TRBV12-3/TRBV12-4
CASSLDMGATEAFF
TGTGCCAGCAGTCTGGACATGGGGGCCACTGAAGCTTTCTTT
>NA|few|TRBJ1-1|TRBV20-1
CSARGGAYLVNTEAFF
TGCAGTGCTAGAGGGGGGGCCTATCTTGTGAACACTGAAGCTTTCTTT
>NA|NA|TRBJ1-2|TRBV29-1
CSVGGYTF
TGCAGCGTCGGTGGCTACACCTTC
>TRBD2|many|TRBJ2-2|TRBV12-3/TRBV12-4
CASSLWLAANTGELFF
TGTGCCAGCAGTTTATGGCTAGCGGCGAACACCGGGGAGCTGTTTTTT
>TRBD2|many|TRBJ2-5|TRBV5-4
CASSLAVGGTETQYF
TGTGCCAGCAGCTTGGCGGTCGGGGGGACAGAGACCCAGTACTTC
>NA|many|TRBJ2-5|TRBV2
CANREGYLEETQYF
TGTGCCAACAGGGAGGGGTACCTCGAAGAGACCCAGTACTTC
>TRBD2|NA|TRBJ2-3|TRBV20-1
CSARGGPTDTQYF
TGCAGTGCTCGGGGGGGTCCCACAGATACGCAGTATTTT
>NA|NA|TRBJ2-2|TRBV7-2
CASSTRAGSTGELFF
TGTGCCAGCAGCACTCGGGCTGGCAGCACCGGGGAGCTGTTTTTT
>NA|many|TRBJ1-2|TRBV19
CASSIDPDGYTF
TGTGCCAGTAGTATAGATCCCGATGGCTACACCTTC
>TRBD2|many|TRBJ2-5|TRBV5-1
CASSLVAGTHQETQYF
TGCGCCAGCAGCTTGGTAGCGGGGACACACCAAGAGACCCAGTACTTC
>TRBD2|few|TRBJ2-7|TRBV3-1
CASSSGGLYEQYF
TGTGCCAGCAGCTCGGGGGGTTTATACGAGCAGTACTTC
>TRBD1|many|TRBJ2-7|TRBV2
CASGGTGGYEQYF
TGTGCCAGCGGAGGAACAGGGGGCTACGAGCAGTACTTC
>NA|few|TRBJ2-3|TRBV10-2
CASRAADTQYF
TGCGCCAGCAGAGCGGCAGATACGCAGTATTTT
>NA|many|TRBJ2-5|TRBV29-1
CSVEELVWHGQETQYF
TGCAGCGTTGAAGAGTTGGTATGGCACGGACAAGAGACCCAGTACTTC
>TRBD2|few|TRBJ2-4|TRBV5-4
CASSLRTSGGRAKNIQYF
TGTGCCAGCAGCTTGCGGACTAGCGGGGGGAGGGCCAAAAACATTCAGTACTTC
>NA|many|TRBJ2-7|TRBV5-5
CASSLTLQGYEQYF
TGTGCCAGCAGCTTAACCTTGCAGGGCTACGAGCAGTACTTC
>TRBD2|many|TRBJ2-5|TRBV5-4
CASSPTSGGQGETQYF
TGTGCCAGCAGCCCAACTAGCGGGGGGCAGGGTGAGACCCAGTACTTC
>NA|many|TRBJ2-3|TRBV6-6
CASSYGGRTDTQFF
TGTGCCAGCAGTTACGGGGGGCGTACAGATACGCAGTTTTTT
>TRBD1|NA|TRBJ2-7|TRBV5-1
CASSFLEGQGYEQYF
TGCGCCAGCAGCTTCCTGGAGGGACAGGGTTACGAGCAGTACTTC
>NA|many|TRBJ2-5|TRBV4-3
CASSQDLETQYF
TGCGCCAGCAGCCAAGATTTGGAGACCCAGTACTTC
>NA|many|TRBJ2-5|TRBV15
CATSRKNRVEYQETQYF
TGTGCCACCAGCAGAAAAAACAGGGTGGAGTACCAAGAGACCCAGTACTTC